The present TCR beta chain was sequenced within a study of beta chain features in type 1 diabetes. cDNA synthesis used the whole RNA isolate, giving expressed TCRB sequences. This table comes from immunoSEQ multiplex PCR, and its TCRdb copy is limited to in-frame clones, with some not included. The sample includes hundreds of thousands of clones, roughly 12% seen only once; the top ten take about 0.018%. This clone showed up just a few times. Its antigen is not identified. General observations from the study: The similarity of naive, central memory and Treg TCRB repertoires appeared greater among patients than among healthy donors.

The CDR3 sequence is 18 residues long. V lost 4 bases, J lost 5 bases, and 14 bases stayed unmatched. Germline V gene data show CDR1 as SGHDT and CDR2 as YYEEEE. The chain links TRBV5-6 to TRBJ2-1; TRBD2 aligns across 11 bases. The sample taken for sequencing was naive CD4+ T cells from blood. The sequence was obtained from a man younger than 35 in good health. As DNA, the CDR3 is TGTGCCAGCAGCGTGGCCTATAGAGGGACTAGCGGCGACAATGAGCAGTTCTTC. Its translation: CASSVAYRGTSGDNEQFF. The complete variable domain, with remaining parts taken from reference TRBV5-6 and TRBJ2-1, reads DAGVTQSPTHLIKTRGQQVTLRCSPKSGHDTVSWYQQALGQGPQFIFQYYEEEERQRGNFPDRFSGHQFPNYSSELNVNALLLGDSALYLCASSVAYRGTSGDNEQFFGPGTRLTVL.